The 17 T cell receptor beta chains below were found in one sample sequenced in a study of T-cell reconstitution after alpha-beta-depleted transplantation in children. Unique molecular identifiers tagged the TCRbeta library. TCRdb ran MiXCR on the PCR reads and lists one entry per CDR3 protein. In the table there are roughly 220,000 distinct CDR3 sequences, about 12% of which are singletons. This specimen consisted of PBMCs from the stem cell graft donor, obtained from the stem cell graft. The receptors were sampled from a human donor who donated a stem cell graft to a child with acute lymphoblastic leukemia.

This clonotype appeared many times. The chain is built from TRBV6-1 and TRBJ1-3, with D unresolved. The CDR3 length is 12 residues. Germline CDR1 MNHNS, CDR2 SASEGT. Trimming cost V 5 bases and J 3 bases, with 5 bases left between them. The CDR3 nucleotides read TGTGCCAGCAGTTTACATGGAAACACCATATATTTT. It encodes CASSLHGNTIYF.

This clonotype occurred many times. The CDR3 DNA sequence: TGCAGTGCTAGTAACGGCTACGAGCAGTACTTC. Its protein is CSASNGYEQYF. The V gene is TRBV20-1, the J gene TRBJ2-7; D is unclear. The CDR3 totals 11 residues. Germline CDR1 and CDR2: DFQATT and SNEGSKA (reference sequence). Trimming took 3 bases from V and 3 from J, leaving 6 bases between them.

The V gene is TRBV5-5, the J gene TRBJ2-7; TRBD2 agrees at 15 bases. This CDR3 is built from 16 residues. V was clipped by 4 bases and J by 1 base; unmatched bases: 3. Looked up from germline, CDR1 is SGHKS and CDR2 is YYEKEE (reference sequence). The CDR3 is CASSPGTSGGSYEQYF. The CDR3 region has the DNA TGTGCCAGCAGCCCGGGGACTAGCGGGGGGTCCTACGAGCAGTACTTC.

This clonotype was seen at least ten times. The chain employs TRBV9 and TRBJ1-4; TRBD1 agrees at 7 bases. The CDR3 has 16 amino acids. The V segment lost 4 bases and the J segment 4 bases; nucleotides outside the gene matches: 10. Germline V CDR1 and CDR2: SGDLS, YYNGEE. CDR3 sequence reads: CASSSRLGGRNEKLFF. DNA of the CDR3: TGTGCCAGCAGCTCACGCCTAGGGGGCCGTAATGAAAAACTGTTTTTT.

This clonotype was detected ten times or more. V is TRBV11-2 and J is TRBJ1-2; D is undetermined. V dropped 4 bases and J dropped 2 bases, with 17 bases sitting between them. The CDR3 spans 16 residues. Germline loops: CDR1 SGHAT, CDR2 FQNNGV. The CDR3 reads CASSSGNRRDNYGYTF. The CDR3 DNA follows: TGTGCCAGCAGCTCGGGAAACAGAAGAGACAACTATGGCTACACCTTC.

This clonotype has a count of ten or more. The gene calls are TRBV12-3 or TRBV12-4 and TRBJ1-5, with 8 bases matching TRBD1. The trim removed 4 bases at V and 3 bases at J, leaving 8 bases unmatched. This CDR3 region has 16 residues. The CDR3 sequence: CASSSAGTGYNQPQHF. The CDR3 nucleotides read TGTGCCAGCAGTTCGGCCGGGACAGGATACAATCAGCCCCAGCATTTT.

There are many counts of this clonotype. At one boundary the junction diverges from the germline segment, which might be a read error. The CDR3 DNA sequence: TGCGCCAGCAGCCAACGGAGAGGGAATCCGCCCCAGCATTTT. Encoded protein: CASSQRRGNPPQHF. This chain links TRBV4-3 with TRBJ1-5; D unclear. This CDR3 spans 14 amino acids. Germline CDR1 LGHNA, CDR2 YSLEER.

The J gene is TRBJ1-1, the V gene TRBV18; D is perhaps TRBD1 (5 bases). Germline V gene sequence: CDR1 KGHSH, CDR2 LQKENI. CDR3 size: 14 residues. The V end was cut by 2 bases, the J end by 5 bases, with 12 bases between. In DNA form, the CDR3 reads TGTGCCAGCTCACCAGAAGGGGCCTGGACTGAAGCTTTCTTT. It yields the protein CASSPEGAWTEAFF.

The V gene is TRBV12-3 or TRBV12-4, the J gene TRBJ2-2, with TRBD2 matching 11 bases. This CDR3 is 19 amino acids long. V trimming: 2 bases; J trimming: 9 bases; junction bases outside the gene matches: 17. CDR3 sequence: CASSLPSQLAGAFLRELFF. In DNA, the CDR3 is TGTGCCAGCAGTTTACCCTCCCAACTAGCGGGGGCCTTCCTTCGGGAGCTGTTTTTT.

This clonotype was recorded many times. The rearrangement uses TRBV30 and TRBJ2-7, with TRBD2 identical over 7 bases. The J segment lost 3 bases and the V segment lost 1 base, leaving 0 bases of the junction unmatched. Germline values: CDR1 GTSNPN, CDR2 SVGIG (reference sequence). The CDR3 consists of 12 residues. In DNA, the CDR3 is TGTGCCTGGAGTGGGGACTACTACGAGCAGTACTTC. The encoded protein is CAWSGDYYEQYF.

At least ten counts were recorded for this clonotype. V is TRBV20-1 and J is TRBJ1-2; the match to TRBD1 covers 7 bases. The CDR3 has 13 residues. The junction had 7 bases not matched to a gene; V was cut back by 3 bases and J by 6 bases. Germline V CDR1 and CDR2: DFQATT, SNEGSKA (reference sequence). The CDR3 DNA reads TGCAGTGCTAGGGTGACAGGGCGTAATGGCTACACCTTC. Translation gives CSARVTGRNGYTF.

This clonotype was observed a handful of times. This sequence joins TRBV5-6 and TRBJ1-5; 7 nucleotides match TRBD1. With V trimmed by 3 bases and J by 3 bases, 3 bases remained unmatched. The CDR3 has 14 residues. The germline CDR1 and CDR2 sequences are SGHDT and YYEEEE. The CDR3, as DNA: TGTGCCAGCAGCTGGGGACAGACCAATCAGCCCCAGCATTTT. It specifies CASSWGQTNQPQHF.

In its sample, this clonotype was seen many times. V and J are TRBV5-1 and TRBJ2-7; 7 bases line up with TRBD1. V lost 0 bases to trimming and J lost 0 bases; unmatched junction nucleotides: 0. This CDR3 has 14 amino acids. CDR1 is SGHRS and CDR2 is YFSETQ in the germline V gene. The CDR3 region is CASSLGDSSYEQYF. The DNA of the CDR3 is TGCGCCAGCAGCTTGGGGGACAGCTCCTACGAGCAGTACTTC.

V is TRBV6-2 or TRBV6-3 and J is TRBJ1-1; D not certain. Looked up from germline, CDR1 is MNHEY and CDR2 is SVGEGT. This CDR3 spans 14 amino acids. V was clipped by 2 bases and J by 0 bases, with 7 bases between them. CDR3 sequence: CASSYRALNTEAFF. The CDR3 DNA sequence: TGTGCCAGCAGTTACAGGGCCTTGAACACTGAAGCTTTCTTT.

This clonotype was counted ten times or more. The chain is built from TRBV10-3 and TRBJ2-1, with 10 bases matching TRBD2. Germline trimming cut 5 bases from V and 2 bases from J; bases unmatched to any gene: 12. Germline assignment: CDR1 ENHRY and CDR2 SYGVKD. There are 18 residues in the CDR3. CDR3 protein: CAISWTSGHRVPYNEQFF. The CDR3 region has the DNA TGTGCCATCAGTTGGACTAGCGGTCACCGAGTGCCCTACAATGAGCAGTTCTTC.

This rearrangement joins TRBV7-8 to TRBJ1-1; D is ambiguous. CDR1 is SGHVS, CDR2 FQNEAQ, per germline. The length of the CDR3 is 13 residues. The germline V and J ends were trimmed by 7 bases and 0 bases, with 9 bases remaining between them. CDR3 nucleotides: TGTGCCAGCACTAGCGACTTGAACACTGAAGCTTTCTTT. Amino acids: CASTSDLNTEAFF.

This clonotype was counted many times. V gene TRBV7-9 combines with J gene TRBJ1-1, with 7 bases that match TRBD1. This CDR3 has 15 amino acids. V was clipped by 5 bases and J by 3 bases; unmatched bases: 9. Per the germline V gene, CDR1 is SEHNR and CDR2 is FQNEAQ (reference sequence). The CDR3 is CASSPAGTVDTEAFF. The CDR3 region has the DNA TGTGCCAGCAGCCCCGCCGGGACAGTGGACACTGAAGCTTTCTTT.